The present T cell receptor beta chain was sequenced within a study of Ad26.COV2.S vaccination and SARS-CoV-2 variants. Sequencing was performed with immunoSEQ multiplex PCR; in TCRdb, only in-frame clones are kept and a portion is missing. The profile shows some 290,000 clones, roughly 86% of them singletons. Treatment denoted: roughly 20 received Ad26.COV2.S at low or high dose, single or two shots; 5 received placebo; per-sample allocation not given. The samples were gathered on day 63 after the first injection of vaccine or placebo. With 1 base removed from V and 0 bases from J, the gap between germline ends came to 8 bases. The CDR3 runs to 15 residues. The germline V gene has CDR1 SEHNR and CDR2 FQNEAQ (reference sequence).

The V and J genes are TRBV7-9 and TRBJ2-3; no reliable D call. This TCR derives from a person between 18 and 59 years old who received the Ad26.COV2.S COVID-19 vaccine or a placebo. The source material was peripheral blood, sampled in a trial of Ad26.COV2.S vaccine versus placebo. DNA for the CDR3: TGTGCCAGCAGCTTAGACGGCGTGAGCACAGATACGCAGTATTTT. This encodes CASSLDGVSTDTQYF.